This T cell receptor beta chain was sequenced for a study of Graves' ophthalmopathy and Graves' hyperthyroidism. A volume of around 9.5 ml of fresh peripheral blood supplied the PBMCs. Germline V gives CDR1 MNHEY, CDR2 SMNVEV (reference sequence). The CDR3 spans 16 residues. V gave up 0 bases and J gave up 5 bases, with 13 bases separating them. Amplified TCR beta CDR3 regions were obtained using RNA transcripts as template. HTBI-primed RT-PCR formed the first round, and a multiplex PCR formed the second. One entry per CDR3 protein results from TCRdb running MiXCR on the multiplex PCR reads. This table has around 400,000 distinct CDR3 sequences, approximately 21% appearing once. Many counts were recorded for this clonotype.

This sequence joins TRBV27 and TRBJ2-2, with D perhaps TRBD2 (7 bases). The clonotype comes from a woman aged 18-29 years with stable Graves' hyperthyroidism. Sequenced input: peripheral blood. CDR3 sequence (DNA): TGTGCCAGCAGTTTATCAGGAAGGGGGGGGACCGGGGAGCTGTTTTTT. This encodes CASSLSGRGGTGELFF.